This T cell receptor (beta chain) was sequenced during a study of molecular identifiers for immune sequencing clone quantification. Concerning this clonotype itself: A read error may be the cause here, since a much bigger clone is one base away.

One entry per CDR3 protein results from TCRdb running MiXCR on the PCR reads. The sample holds some 590,000 distinct CDR3 sequences, around 25% seen once. Trimming left V 4 bases short and J 2 bases short, with 11 bases between. CDR1 is MDHEN and CDR2 is SYDVKM in the germline V gene. The CDR3 is made up of 14 amino acids. The sample taken for sequencing was naive CD8+ T cells from blood, with Jurkat cell RNA spiked in. The subset was: FACS-sorted CD8+CD4-CCR7+CD45RA+ naive T cells. This sequence originates from a human donor in good health. Some libraries in this study had Jurkat cell RNA spiked in. This chain links TRBV28 with TRBJ2-5; D tentatively reads TRBD1 or TRBD2 (5 bases each). Here the CDR3 DNA reads TGTGCCAGCAGTTCCCGGGGCGCACAAGAGACCCAGTACTTC. Translated, it gives CASSSRGAQETQYF.